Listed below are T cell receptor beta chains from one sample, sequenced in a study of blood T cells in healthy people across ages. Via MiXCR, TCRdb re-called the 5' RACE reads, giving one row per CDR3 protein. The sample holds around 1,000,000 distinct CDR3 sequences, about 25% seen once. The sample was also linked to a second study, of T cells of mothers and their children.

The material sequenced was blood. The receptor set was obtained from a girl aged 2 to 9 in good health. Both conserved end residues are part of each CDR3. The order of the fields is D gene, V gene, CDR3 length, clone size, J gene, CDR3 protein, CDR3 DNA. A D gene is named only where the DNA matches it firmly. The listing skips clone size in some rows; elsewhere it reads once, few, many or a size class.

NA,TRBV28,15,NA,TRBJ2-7,CASSLGFGGAYEQYF,TGTGCCAGCAGTTTAGGTTTTGGCGGGGCCTACGAGCAGTACTTC
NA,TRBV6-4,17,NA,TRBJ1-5,CAGSDSVGLYSNQPQHF,TGTGCCGGCAGTGACTCGGTAGGACTCTATAGCAATCAGCCCCAGCATTTT
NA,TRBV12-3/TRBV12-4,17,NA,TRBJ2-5,CASSLGVRGLRQETQYF,TGTGCCAGCAGTTTAGGGGTCCGGGGTCTCAGGCAAGAGACCCAGTACTTC
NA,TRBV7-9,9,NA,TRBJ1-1,CASNPEAFF,TGTGCCAGCAATCCTGAAGCTTTCTTT
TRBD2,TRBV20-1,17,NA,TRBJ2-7,CSARDRLAGESAYEQYF,TGCAGTGCTAGAGATCGGTTGGCGGGAGAAAGTGCGTACGAGCAGTACTTC
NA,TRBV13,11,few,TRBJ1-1,CASSVAQKAFF,TGTGCCAGCAGCGTTGCCCAAAAAGCTTTCTTT
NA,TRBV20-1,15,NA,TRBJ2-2,CSASRTVPNTGELFF,TGCAGTGCTAGTAGGACGGTCCCCAACACCGGGGAGCTGTTTTTT
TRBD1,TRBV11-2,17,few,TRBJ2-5,CASSPTGGRSGQETQYF,TGTGCCAGCAGCCCTACAGGGGGGCGGAGCGGCCAAGAGACCCAGTACTTC
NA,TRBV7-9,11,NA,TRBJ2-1,CASSSNSEQFF,TGTGCCAGCAGCTCGAATTCTGAGCAGTTCTTC
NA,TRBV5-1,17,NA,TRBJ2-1,CASSRDFAASSYNEQFF,TGCGCCAGCAGCAGGGACTTCGCAGCAAGCTCCTACAATGAGCAGTTCTTC
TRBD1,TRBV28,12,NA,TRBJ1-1,CASTRGWGEAFF,TGTGCCAGCACCAGGGGGTGGGGTGAAGCTTTCTTT
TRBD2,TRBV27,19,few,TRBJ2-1,CASTTQAALAGGPGNEQFF,TGTGCCAGCACCACCCAGGCTGCACTAGCGGGAGGGCCAGGCAATGAGCAGTTCTTC
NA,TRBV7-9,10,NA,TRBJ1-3,CASMGNTIYF,TGTGCCAGCATGGGAAACACCATATATTTT
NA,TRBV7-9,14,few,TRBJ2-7,CASSDPGLTYEQYF,TGTGCCAGCAGCGACCCGGGACTTACCTACGAGCAGTATTTC
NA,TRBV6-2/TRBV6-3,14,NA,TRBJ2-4,CASARGSAKNIQYF,TGTGCCAGCGCGAGGGGTTCGGCCAAAAACATTCAGTACTTC
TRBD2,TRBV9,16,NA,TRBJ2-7,CASSVDSGGLTGEQYF,TGTGCCAGCAGCGTAGATAGCGGGGGCCTTACAGGGGAGCAGTACTTC
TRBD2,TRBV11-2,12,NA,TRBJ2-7,CATGTGGYEQYF,TGTGCCACCGGGACGGGGGGATACGAGCAGTACTTC
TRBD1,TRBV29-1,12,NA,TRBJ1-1,CSSTGGKTEAFF,TGCAGTTCGACAGGGGGAAAAACTGAAGCTTTCTTT
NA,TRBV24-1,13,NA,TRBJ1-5,CATSEYGDQPQHF,TGTGCCACCAGTGAGTACGGGGATCAGCCCCAGCATTTT
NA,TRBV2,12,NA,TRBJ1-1,CASSNSPVEAFF,TGTGCCAGCAGTAACAGCCCGGTTGAAGCCTTCTTT
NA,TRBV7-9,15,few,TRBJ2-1,CASSFAGSKYNEQFF,TGTGCCAGCAGCTTCGCGGGATCAAAATACAATGAGCAGTTCTTC
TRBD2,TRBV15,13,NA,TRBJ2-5,CATSSSGGETQYF,TGTGCCACCAGCAGTTCGGGGGGGGAGACCCAGTACTTC
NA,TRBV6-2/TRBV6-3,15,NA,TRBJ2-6,CASSPALSGANVLTF,TGTGCCAGCAGCCCGGCCCTCTCTGGGGCCAACGTCCTGACTTTC
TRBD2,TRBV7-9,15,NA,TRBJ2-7,CASSLAAGVSYEQYF,TGTGCCAGCAGCTTAGCGGCGGGAGTGTCCTACGAGCAGTACTTC
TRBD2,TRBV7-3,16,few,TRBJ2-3,CASSFLGGSDSDTQYF,TGTGCCAGCAGCTTCTTAGGCGGGAGTGACTCAGATACGCAGTATTTT
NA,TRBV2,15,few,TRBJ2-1,CASKERTSSYNEQFF,TGTGCCAGCAAGGAGCGTACCAGCTCCTACAATGAGCAGTTCTTC
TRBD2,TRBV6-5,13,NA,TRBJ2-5,CASSYWERGTQYF,TGTGCCAGCAGTTACTGGGAGCGGGGTACCCAGTACTTC
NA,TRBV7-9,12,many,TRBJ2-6,CASSLGANVLTF,TGTGCCAGCAGCTTAGGGGCCAACGTCCTGACTTTC
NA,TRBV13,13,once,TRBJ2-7,CASSPGSNYEQYF,TGTGCCAGCAGCCCGGGCTCTAACTACGAGCAGTACTTC
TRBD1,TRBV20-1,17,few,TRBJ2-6,CSARDRTGRSGANVLTF,TGCAGTGCTAGAGATAGGACAGGGCGCTCTGGGGCCAACGTCCTGACTTTC